This T cell receptor beta chain appears in the sequencing data of a study of T cell responses to AZD1222 COVID-19 vaccine. Notes on the study in general: Spike-specific TCR depth and breadth grew after two AZD1222 doses. The study sampled repertoires only after the peak T cell response. Mapped onto spike, vaccine-associated CD4 TCRs spanned it and were dominant at 160-218 and 743-854.

The assay was immunoSEQ multiplex PCR, and TCRdb's table has in-frame clones only and misses some. The sample contains roughly 100,000 clones, less than 90% of which appear only once. Regarding this clone: No antigen is known for it.

CDR3 size: 13 residues. Unmatched junction bases numbered 4, after V lost 3 bases and J lost 7 bases. The chain couples TRBV12-3 or TRBV12-4 to TRBJ1-1, with 8 positions matching TRBD1. Specimen: peripheral blood, collected on day 0 of AZD1222 vaccination. The receptor was derived from an adult in good health. CDR3 sequence reads: CASSLAGGNEAFF. In DNA, the CDR3 is TGTGCCAGCAGTTTGGCAGGGGGCAATGAAGCTTTCTTT.